This TCR beta chain was retrieved from a study of T cell responses to AZD1222 COVID-19 vaccine. The table came from immunoSEQ multiplex PCR; TCRdb's copy has only in-frame clones and leaves some out. The sample carries roughly 190,000 clones, more than 90% recorded once. The CDR3 spans 13 residues. Germline CDR1 reads KGHSH; CDR2 reads LQKENI. Between the trimmed V and J ends, which lost 8 bases and 1 base, there was a span of 10 bases. Study-level points and caveats: Spike-specific TCR breadth and depth grew following two AZD1222 doses.

In regard to this clone: Its specificity is not known.

This sample comprised peripheral blood, obtained 28 days after the second dose of the MenACWY control vaccine. This chain links TRBV18 with TRBJ2-3; D gene ambiguous. The receptor was isolated from an adult who received the MenACWY meningococcal vaccine as a control. CDR3 DNA sequence: TGTGCCAGCCGACCGGATGGCACAGATACGCAGTATTTT. Translated: CASRPDGTDTQYF.